This T cell receptor (beta chain) was obtained from a study of shared clonotypes between healthy human individuals. This table comes from immunoSEQ multiplex PCR, and its TCRdb copy is limited to in-frame clones, with some not included. In the table there are 1.5 million to 2.5 million clones, about 95% of which are singletons. Regarding this clone: As yet, its antigen is unknown. Other DNA sequences in the same sample also yield this CDR3.

Study-wide results and limits: The study found lower generation probabilities in non-shared clonotypes than in those shared by all four donors.

In the naive CD8 group, cells lacked CD45RO and were positively selected for CCR7, so terminally differentiated effector memory CD45RA+ cells were left out. There are 13 residues in the CDR3. CDR1 is SGHAT, CDR2 FQNNGV, per germline. Between the trimmed V and J ends, which lost 3 bases and 2 bases, there was a span of 6 bases. Sequencing input: naive CD8+ T cells sorted from blood. The V gene is TRBV11-2, the J gene TRBJ2-3; no definite D call. The sequence was obtained from a young man in good health. CDR3 sequence reads: CASSFLSTDTQYF. The CDR3, as DNA: TGTGCCAGCAGCTTCTTATCCACAGATACGCAGTATTTT.